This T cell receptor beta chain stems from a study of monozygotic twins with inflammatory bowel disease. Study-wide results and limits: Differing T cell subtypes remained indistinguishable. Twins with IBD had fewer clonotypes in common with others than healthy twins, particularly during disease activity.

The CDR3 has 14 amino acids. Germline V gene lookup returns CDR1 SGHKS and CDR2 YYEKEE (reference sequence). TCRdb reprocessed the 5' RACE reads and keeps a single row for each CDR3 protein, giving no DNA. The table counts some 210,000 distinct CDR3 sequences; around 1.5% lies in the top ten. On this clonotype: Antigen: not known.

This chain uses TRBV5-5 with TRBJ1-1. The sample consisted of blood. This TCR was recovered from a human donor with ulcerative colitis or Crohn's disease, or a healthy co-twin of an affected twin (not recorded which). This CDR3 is CASSLGPGTTEAFF. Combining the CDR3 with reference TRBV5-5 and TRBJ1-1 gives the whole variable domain DAGVTQSPTHLIKTRGQQVTLRCSPISGHKSVSWYQQVLGQGPQFIFQYYEKEERGRGNFPDRFSARQFPNYSSELNVNALLLGDSALYLCASSLGPGTTEAFFGQGTRLTVV.